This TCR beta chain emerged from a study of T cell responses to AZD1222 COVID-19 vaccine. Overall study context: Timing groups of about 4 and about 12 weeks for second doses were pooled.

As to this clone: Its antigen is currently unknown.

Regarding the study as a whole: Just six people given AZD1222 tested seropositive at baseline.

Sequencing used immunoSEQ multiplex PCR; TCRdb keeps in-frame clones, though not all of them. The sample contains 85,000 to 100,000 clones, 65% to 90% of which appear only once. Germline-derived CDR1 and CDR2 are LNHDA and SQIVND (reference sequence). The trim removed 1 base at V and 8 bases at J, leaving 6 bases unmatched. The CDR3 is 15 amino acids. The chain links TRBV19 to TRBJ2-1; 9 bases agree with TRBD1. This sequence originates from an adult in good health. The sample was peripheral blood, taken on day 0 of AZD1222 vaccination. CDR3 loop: CASSIGGTGTHEQFF. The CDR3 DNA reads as TGTGCCAGTAGTATAGGGGGGACAGGGACCCATGAGCAGTTCTTC.